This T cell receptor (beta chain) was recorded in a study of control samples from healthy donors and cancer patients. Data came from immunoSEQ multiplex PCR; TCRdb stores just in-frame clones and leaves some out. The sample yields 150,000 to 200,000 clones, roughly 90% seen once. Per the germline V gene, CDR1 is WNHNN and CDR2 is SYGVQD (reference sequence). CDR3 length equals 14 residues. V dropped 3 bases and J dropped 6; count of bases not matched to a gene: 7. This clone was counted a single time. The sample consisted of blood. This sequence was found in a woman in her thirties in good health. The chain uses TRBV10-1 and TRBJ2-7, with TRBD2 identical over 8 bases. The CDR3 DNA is TGCGCCAGCAGTGAACAGCGGGAGCTTTCCGAGCAGTACTTC. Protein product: CASSEQRELSEQYF.